The TCR beta chain described here comes from a study of early T cells in non-severe SARS-CoV-2 infection. CDR3 length: 15 residues. V dropped 1 base and J dropped 7 bases, with 16 bases sitting between them. Germline assignment: CDR1 SEHNR and CDR2 FQNEAQ (reference sequence). On this clonotype itself: A single base separates this from a much larger clone, so it may be a read error.

MiXCR, run by TCRdb on the 5' RACE reads, gives a single entry per CDR3 protein. Of 50,000 to 65,000 distinct CDR3 sequences in the sample, less than 9.5% were seen once. Material: whole blood. This rearrangement joins TRBV7-9 to TRBJ1-2, with D hard to call. This clonotype originated in an adult who was a healthcare worker with PCR-confirmed SARS-CoV-2 infection or an uninfected control (not recorded which). The DNA for the CDR3 is TGTGCCAGCAGCTTAGACTCCGGGTATACGCTTGGCTACACCTTC. It is translated as CASSLDSGYTLGYTF. Full variable domain (remainder filled in from reference TRBV7-9 and TRBJ1-2): DTGVSQNPRHKITKRGQNVTFRCDPISEHNRLYWYRQTLGQGPEFLTYFQNEAQLEKSRLLSDRFSAERPKGSFSTLEIQRTEQGDSAMYLCASSLDSGYTLGYTFGSGTRLTVV.